The following is a T cell receptor beta chain sequence with its context. Its cognate antigen is unknown. The record originates from a study of naive and memory T cell subsets. Study-wide results and caveats: TCR counts from RNA may reflect activation-linked expression changes.

The CDR3 length is 13 residues. Germline V gene sequence: CDR1 SGHDN, CDR2 FVKESK. Trimming removed 4 bases at V and 7 bases at J, with 14 bases between. An equimolar mix of two oligonucleotides served as the beta constant-region primer for TRBC1 and TRBC2. TCRdb reprocessed the UMI-ligation and nested PCR reads with MiXCR, giving one entry per CDR3 protein. The sample lists 89,000 or so distinct CDR3 sequences, less than 15% occurring once. The clonotype was recovered from a human donor in good health. The sequenced material came from central memory CD4+ T cells from blood. This chain uses TRBV14 with TRBJ2-7; D may be TRBD1 (5 bases). CDR3 DNA sequence: TGTGCCAGCAGCCCCGTCAGGGCTGGGGAGCAGTACTTC. Protein sequence: CASSPVRAGEQYF.